One sample yielded the 9 T cell receptor beta chains listed below, sequenced in a study of T-cell memory formation after mild COVID-19. TCRdb recomputed calls from the 5' RACE reads with MiXCR, one row per CDR3 protein. The sample holds 500,000 to 600,000 distinct CDR3 sequences, approximately 18% seen once. Specimen: PBMCs or a T cell subset sorted from them (not recorded which). All receptors come from an adult woman who had mild COVID-19 (a few samples of this study predate the infection). Cell type and time point are not known.

This chain links TRBV18 with TRBJ1-1; perhaps TRBD1 as D (5 bases). The germline gives CDR1 KGHSH, CDR2 LQKENI. The ends were cut back, 6 bases at V and 4 bases at J, with 12 bases in the middle. CDR3 length equals 13 residues. The CDR3 reads CASSLTVSTEAFF. The CDR3 DNA is TGTGCCAGCTCCCTGACAGTGAGCACTGAAGCTTTCTTT. Drawing the rest from reference TRBV18 and TRBJ1-1, the complete variable domain is NAGVMQNPRHLVRRRGQEARLRCSPMKGHSHVYWYRQLPEEGLKFMVYLQKENIIDESGMPKERFSAEFPKEGPSILRIQQVVRGDSAAYFCASSLTVSTEAFFGQGTRLTVV.

This clonotype was seen a few times. This chain uses TRBV15 with TRBJ2-7; D possibly corresponds to TRBD1 (5 bases). The CDR3 runs 14 residues. Germline V gives CDR1 LNHNV, CDR2 YYDKDF (reference sequence). Trimming cost V 0 bases and J 5 bases, with 11 bases left between them. This CDR3 reads CATSRDLTVHEQYF. The CDR3 DNA is TGTGCCACCAGCAGAGATCTGACAGTTCACGAGCAGTACTTC.

The chain couples TRBV6-5 to TRBJ2-3; possibly TRBD1 or TRBD2 for D (5 bases each). Germline CDR1 is MNHEY and CDR2 is SVGAGI. V was shortened by 2 bases and J by 4 bases, with 16 bases between the two germline ends. The CDR3 is made up of 16 amino acids. The CDR3 nucleotides are TGTGCCAGCAGTTACGGACATAGCGTTTTGGCAGATACGCAGTATTTT. This translates into CASSYGHSVLADTQYF.

The DNA for the CDR3 is TGCGCCAGCAGCCCTGGGACGGTTTTAAGCACAGATACGCAGTATTTT. The encoded protein is CASSPGTVLSTDTQYF. V usage is TRBV5-1 and J usage is TRBJ2-3; D could derive from TRBD1 or TRBD2 (5 bases each). CDR1 and CDR2 (germline): SGHRS, YFSETQ. Trimming cost V 4 bases and J 0 bases, with 15 bases left between them. The CDR3 extends over 16 amino acids.

This clonotype showed up many times. This chain's CDR3 is CASSQGLANEQYF. In DNA form, the CDR3 reads TGCGCCAGCAGCCAAGGACTAGCGAACGAGCAGTACTTC. The chain links TRBV4-1 to TRBJ2-7, with 8 bases identical to TRBD2. Germline V lookup: CDR1 MGHRA, CDR2 YSYEKL. V was pared by 1 base and J by 5 bases, with 1 base of the junction left unmatched. The CDR3 runs to 13 residues.

This clonotype was observed a handful of times. This chain uses TRBV5-5 with TRBJ1-4; 7 nucleotides align to TRBD1. The CDR3 runs to 14 residues. Germline CDR1 is SGHKS and CDR2 is YYEKEE (reference sequence). Germline trimming cut 4 bases from V and 5 bases from J; bases unmatched to any gene: 5. DNA of the CDR3: TGTGCCAGCAGCGCCGGGACAGTGAATGAAAAACTGTTTTTT. Translation: CASSAGTVNEKLFF.

This clonotype showed up just a few times. The chain links TRBV5-4 to TRBJ2-1, with no clear D. Germline-derived CDR1 and CDR2 are SGHNT and YYREEE (reference sequence). V was pared by 0 bases and J by 6 bases, with 13 bases between. This CDR3 is 15 amino acids long. As DNA, the CDR3 is TGTGCCAGCAGCTTGGGAGCTACCTATCCCAATGAGCAGTTCTTC. Protein sequence: CASSLGATYPNEQFF.

This clonotype was seen more than once but under ten times. The DNA of the CDR3 is TGTGCCAGCAGTGAGACTATCACTCAGAATTACTACGAGCAGTACTTC. Encoded protein: CASSETITQNYYEQYF. The gene calls are TRBV27 and TRBJ2-7, with D perhaps matching TRBD2 (5 bases). The CDR3 has 16 residues. Germline loops: CDR1 MNHEY, CDR2 SMNVEV (reference sequence). V shed 5 bases and J shed 3 bases, with 20 bases lying between them.

This chain connects TRBV5-1 to TRBJ2-7, with 9 bases that match TRBD1. CDR1 and CDR2 (germline): SGHRS, YFSETQ. V shed 5 bases, J shed 5 bases, and the junction held 8 bases outside the gene matches. There are 14 residues in the CDR3. CDR3 sequence: CASSYDRGLNEQYF. Here the CDR3 DNA reads TGCGCCAGCAGTTATGACAGGGGGTTGAACGAGCAGTACTTC.